This T cell receptor (beta chain) was identified during a study of spatial heterogeneity in lung cancer. Study in general: A consistent excess of beta-chain over alpha-chain sequences was detected.

Time point defined: sample taken at primary tumor resection. A total of around 72 untreated early-stage non-small cell lung cancer patients served as donors. This clonotype came up a few times. One entry per CDR3 protein, called by TCRdb with MiXCR from the 5' RACE reads. The top ten clones hold over 8.5% of a sample with more than 45,000 distinct CDR3 sequences, over 4.5% of them seen once. The source is a male donor with early-stage non-small cell lung cancer. This sample comprised PBMCs, obtained at surgery.

The CDR3 region is CASSVGTSGHTDTQYF. The CDR3 DNA reads TGTGCCAGCAGCGTAGGGACTAGCGGTCACACAGATACGCAGTATTTT. The chain couples TRBV9 to TRBJ2-3, with 10 bases fitting TRBD2. V lost 0 bases and J lost 2; bases outside the gene matches: 3. CDR3 length: 16 amino acids. CDR1 SGDLS and CDR2 YYNGEE come from the germline V gene. Filled out from reference TRBV9 and TRBJ2-3, the complete variable domain reads DSGVTQTPKHLITATGQRVTLRCSPRSGDLSVYWYQQSLDQGLQFLIQYYNGEERAKGNILERFSAQQFPDLHSELNLSSLELGDSALYFCASSVGTSGHTDTQYFGPGTRLTVL.